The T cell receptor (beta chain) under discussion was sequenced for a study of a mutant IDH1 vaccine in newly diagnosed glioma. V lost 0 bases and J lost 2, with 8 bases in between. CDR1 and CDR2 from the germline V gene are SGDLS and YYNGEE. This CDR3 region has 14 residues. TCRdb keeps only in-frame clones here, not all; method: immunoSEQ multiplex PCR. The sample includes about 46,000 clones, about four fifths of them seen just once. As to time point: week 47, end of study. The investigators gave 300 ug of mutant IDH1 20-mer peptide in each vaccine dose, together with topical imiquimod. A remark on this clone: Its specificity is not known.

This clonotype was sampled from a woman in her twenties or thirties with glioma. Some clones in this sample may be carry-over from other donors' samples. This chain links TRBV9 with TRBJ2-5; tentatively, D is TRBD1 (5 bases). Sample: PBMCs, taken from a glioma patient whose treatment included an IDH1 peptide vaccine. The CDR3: CASSVGGLQETQYF. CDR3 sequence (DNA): TGTGCCAGCAGCGTAGGGGGCCTTCAAGAGACCCAGTACTTC. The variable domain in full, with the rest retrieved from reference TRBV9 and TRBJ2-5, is DSGVTQTPKHLITATGQRVTLRCSPRSGDLSVYWYQQSLDQGLQFLIQYYNGEERAKGNILERFSAQQFPDLHSELNLSSLELGDSALYFCASSVGGLQETQYFGPGTRLLVL.